This T cell receptor (beta chain) derives from a study of response to subunit inactivated influenza vaccine. The study's findings and limits: Every seasonal influenza vaccination brings in few new T cells, the authors suggested.

This clonotype was detected only a few times. Its cognate antigen is unknown. This CDR3 has 12 amino acids. Germline loops: CDR1 DFQATT, CDR2 SNEGSKA (reference sequence). Trimming stripped 6 bases from V and 9 bases from J, with 15 bases between. Via MiXCR, TCRdb re-called the RT-PCR reads, giving one row per CDR3 protein. The sample lists 500,000 to 600,000 distinct CDR3 sequences; approximately 15% were seen once. This receptor was obtained from a man over 45 who received an inactivated influenza vaccine. The sequencing here drew on PBMCs from blood, taken 11 to 12 days after vaccination. The chain employs TRBV20-1 and TRBJ2-4; D gene unclear. The CDR3 here is CSALDPRRIQYF. In nucleotides, the CDR3 is TGCAGTGCACTGGACCCCCGCCGCATTCAGTACTTC.